This is a list of T cell receptor beta chains from one sample in a study of T cell responses to AZD1222 COVID-19 vaccine. Method: immunoSEQ multiplex PCR; TCRdb's copy keeps in-frame clones and lacks some. This table holds roughly 130,000 clones, 91% found once. The specimen was peripheral blood, collected on day 0 of AZD1222 vaccination. All receptors come from an adult in good health. Both conserved end residues are part of each CDR3. D genes are given only for firm matches. Clone size, where shown, is once, few, many, or a class for clones that have expanded.

V gene,clone size,J gene,D gene,CDR3 protein,CDR3 DNA
TRBV29-1,NA,TRBJ2-7,NA,CSALSYEQYF,TGCAGCGCCCTAAGCTACGAGCAGTACTTC
TRBV7-6,NA,TRBJ1-3,NA,CASSLVSGSGNTIYF,TGTGCCAGCAGCTTAGTATCAGGCTCTGGAAACACCATATATTTT
TRBV10-2,NA,TRBJ2-1,NA,CASSGNSLEYNEQFF,TGCGCCAGCAGTGGGAACTCTCTAGAATACAATGAGCAGTTCTTC
TRBV18,NA,TRBJ1-1,TRBD1,CASSPTGGGWNTEAFF,TGTGCCAGCTCACCGACAGGGGGAGGATGGAACACTGAAGCTTTCTTT
TRBV5-1,few,TRBJ2-7,TRBD1,CASSSVSGTGGDEQYF,TGCGCCAGCAGCTCCGTATCGGGGACAGGGGGCGACGAGCAGTACTTC
TRBV3-1/TRBV3-2,NA,TRBJ1-3,NA,CASSQDPGISSGNTIYF,TGTGCCAGCAGCCAAGATCCGGGTATAAGCTCTGGAAACACCATATATTTT
TRBV19,once,TRBJ1-3,NA,CASTVSGNTIYF,TGTGCCAGTACAGTCTCCGGAAACACCATATATTTT
TRBV7-8,NA,TRBJ2-1,NA,CASSPLASSYNEQFF,TGTGCCAGCAGTCCGCTAGCAAGCTCCTACAATGAGCAGTTCTTC
TRBV4-1,NA,TRBJ1-1,NA,CASSEGRVVDTEAFF,TGCGCCAGCAGCGAAGGGAGGGTTGTAGACACTGAAGCTTTCTTT
TRBV3-1/TRBV3-2,NA,TRBJ1-2,NA,CASSQGFYGYTF,TGTGCCAGCAGTCAGGGCTTCTATGGCTACACCTTC
TRBV3-1/TRBV3-2,many,TRBJ2-2,TRBD2,CASSQGLAGAGELFF,TGTGCCAGCAGCCAAGGGCTAGCGGGAGCCGGGGAGCTGTTTTTT
TRBV6-5,NA,TRBJ2-1,NA,CASSYRVGNNEQFF,TGTGCCAGCAGTTACAGGGTGGGGAACAATGAGCAGTTCTTC
TRBV28,NA,TRBJ1-5,NA,CASSLQGDNQPQHF,TGTGCCAGCAGCTTACAGGGTGACAATCAGCCCCAGCATTTT
TRBV19,NA,TRBJ1-5,NA,CASRETGFNQPQHF,TGTGCCAGTCGGGAAACAGGGTTCAATCAGCCCCAGCATTTT
TRBV19,NA,TRBJ1-2,TRBD1,CASSSPGQGNYGYTF,TGTGCCAGTAGTTCACCGGGACAGGGAAACTATGGCTACACCTTC
TRBV6-5,NA,TRBJ1-4,NA,CASSYSEGREKLFF,TGTGCCAGCAGTTATTCCGAGGGTCGAGAAAAACTGTTTTTT
TRBV2,NA,TRBJ2-7,TRBD1,CASMGSDRGNSYEQYF,TGTGCCAGCATGGGGAGTGACAGGGGGAATTCCTACGAGCAGTACTTC
TRBV18,once,TRBJ1-2,NA,CASSPSPSGGYGYTF,TGTGCCAGCTCACCAAGCCCTTCCGGGGGCTATGGCTACACCTTC
TRBV7-8,NA,TRBJ2-1,NA,CASSSRPYVHNEQFF,TGTGCCAGCAGCTCCCGACCCTACGTTCACAATGAGCAGTTCTTC
TRBV5-4,NA,TRBJ2-7,NA,CASSLGDSGVYEQYF,TGTGCCAGCAGCTTGGGTGACAGTGGGGTCTACGAGCAGTACTTC
TRBV19,NA,TRBJ2-1,TRBD2,CASSISAGGPNEQFF,TGTGCCAGTAGTATTTCAGCGGGAGGGCCCAATGAGCAGTTCTTC
TRBV29-1,NA,TRBJ1-2,NA,CSVEANYGYTF,TGCAGCGTTGAGGCCAACTATGGCTACACCTTC